These 23 T cell receptor beta chains were all obtained from the same sample, sequenced in a study of T cell changes during pregnancy in multiple sclerosis. Sequenced by immunoSEQ multiplex PCR; TCRdb stores in-frame clones only, minus some. The sample records 30,000 to 40,000 clones, 90% being singletons. Sequences were derived from CD4+ T cells from peripheral blood mononuclear cells, sampled in the second trimester of pregnancy. The receptor source for this set is a female donor with multiple sclerosis, enrolled in a pregnancy study.

This chain joins TRBV5-6 and TRBJ2-1; 7 bases are shared with TRBD2. Germline V gene data show CDR1 as SGHDT and CDR2 as YYEEEE. Trimming cost V 0 bases and J 9 bases; bases outside gene matches: 12. The CDR3 runs to 16 residues. CDR3 sequence: CASSLDLAGVAGEQFF. In nucleotides, the CDR3 is TGTGCCAGCAGCTTGGATCTGGCGGGAGTTGCGGGTGAGCAGTTCTTC.

The chain carries TRBV7-3 and TRBJ1-2; the D gene is possibly TRBD1 (5 bases). There are 13 residues in the CDR3. Germline V lookup: CDR1 SGHTA, CDR2 FQGTGA. Deletions cut 3 bases from V and 6 bases from J, with 11 bases between. The CDR3 DNA sequence: TGTGCCAGCAGCTTCGGGTCGGGGGATGGCTACACCTTC. The encoded protein is CASSFGSGDGYTF.

This chain joins TRBV2 and TRBJ2-1, with 10 bases matching TRBD2. The CDR3 consists of 12 residues. The V gene's germline CDR1 is SNHLY and CDR2 FYNNEI. V dropped 6 bases and J dropped 9; count of bases not matched to a gene: 2. This CDR3 is CASRASGGEQFF. The CDR3 coding sequence is TGTGCCAGCAGGGCTAGCGGGGGTGAGCAGTTCTTC.

V and J are TRBV5-4 and TRBJ2-1, with TRBD1 matching over 8 bases. CDR3 length: 13 amino acids. The trim removed 7 bases at V and 3 bases at J, leaving 3 bases unmatched. Germline V gives CDR1 SGHNT, CDR2 YYREEE (reference sequence). The chain's CDR3 is CASGQGSYNEQFF. DNA of the CDR3: TGTGCCAGCGGACAGGGTAGCTACAATGAGCAGTTCTTC.

The gene calls are TRBV27 and TRBJ2-1; 7 nucleotides match TRBD2. Germline V CDR1 and CDR2: MNHEY, SMNVEV (reference sequence). This CDR3 has 21 amino acids. The V segment lost 2 bases and the J segment 0 bases; nucleotides outside the gene matches: 19. The CDR3: CASSLRGRALPGSSSYNEQFF. Written as DNA, the CDR3 is TGTGCCAGCAGTTTACGGGGGAGGGCCCTTCCGGGATCGAGCTCCTACAATGAGCAGTTCTTC.

The V and J genes are TRBV7-2 and TRBJ1-1, with TRBD1 matching over 10 bases. The CDR3 is made up of 14 amino acids. V dropped 5 bases and J dropped 3; count of bases not matched to a gene: 3. Germline V gene lookup returns CDR1 SGHTA and CDR2 FQGNSA. CDR3 protein: CASSPDRGDTEAFF. The CDR3, as DNA: TGTGCCAGCAGCCCGGACAGGGGGGACACTGAAGCTTTCTTT.

This sequence joins TRBV28 and TRBJ2-5; 7 bases agree with TRBD2. The CDR3 is 18 residues long. Trimming cost V 2 bases and J 2 bases; bases outside gene matches: 14. Germline CDR1 is MDHEN and CDR2 is SYDVKM. This CDR3 reads CASSLGGGNLPKQETQYF. The CDR3, as DNA: TGTGCCAGCAGTTTAGGGGGGGGGAACCTTCCAAAGCAAGAGACCCAGTACTTC.

The chain joins TRBV10-3 to TRBJ2-2; possibly TRBD2 for D (7 bases). This CDR3 is 14 amino acids long. Germline V gives CDR1 ENHRY, CDR2 SYGVKD. V lost 7 bases, J lost 2 bases, and 11 bases lay in between. The chain's CDR3 is CAIMGGGNTGELFF. The CDR3 DNA sequence: TGTGCCATCATGGGAGGGGGTAACACCGGGGAGCTGTTTTTT.

This chain's CDR3 is CASSFRQGSNEKLFF. As DNA, the CDR3 is TGTGCCAGCAGCTTCAGACAGGGGAGTAATGAAAAACTGTTTTTT. This chain connects TRBV7-2 to TRBJ1-4; 8 nucleotides agree with TRBD1. Germline-derived CDR1 and CDR2 are SGHTA and FQGNSA. The CDR3 totals 15 residues. The ends lost 3 bases at V and 4 bases at J; junction bases unmatched: 4.

The chain combines TRBV10-3 with TRBJ2-7, with 8 nucleotides matching TRBD1. Germline CDR1 and CDR2: ENHRY and SYGVKD. The CDR3 contains 13 residues. The trim removed 10 bases at V and 2 bases at J, leaving 7 bases unmatched. Here the CDR3 reads CATKTGEPYEQYF. The CDR3 nucleotides are TGTGCCACCAAGACAGGGGAGCCCTACGAGCAGTACTTC.

The V and J genes are TRBV7-2 and TRBJ2-7, with no clear D. Germline V gives CDR1 SGHTA, CDR2 FQGNSA. Trimming shortened V by 5 bases and J by 3 bases, and 8 bases separated the two germline ends. The CDR3 sequence is 12 residues long. The CDR3 bases are TGTGCCAGCAGCAAGTCCGGCTACGAGCAGTACTTC. Residues: CASSKSGYEQYF.

This clone was seen once. The chain employs TRBV15 and TRBJ1-4; the D is unclear. The CDR3 length is 15 residues. Deletions cut 3 bases from V and 7 bases from J, with 15 bases between. Looked up from germline, CDR1 is LNHNV and CDR2 is YYDKDF (reference sequence). CDR3 loop: CATSSLQAKVEKLFF. DNA for the CDR3: TGTGCCACCAGCAGCCTCCAGGCCAAGGTTGAAAAACTGTTTTTT.

V gene TRBV11-2 combines with J gene TRBJ2-4; D remains unclear. The germline V gene encodes CDR1 SGHAT and CDR2 FQNNGV. CDR3 size: 13 residues. Trimming left V 0 bases short and J 7 bases short, with 7 bases between. In DNA, the CDR3 is TGTGCCAGCAGCTTAGACACCGGGAACATTCAGTACTTC. It yields the protein CASSLDTGNIQYF.

The chain couples TRBV19 to TRBJ1-1; 7 bases agree with TRBD1. Trimming at V came to 3 bases and at J to 6 bases, leaving 4 bases not matched to a gene. CDR3 length: 13 amino acids. The germline gives CDR1 LNHDA, CDR2 SQIVND (reference sequence). The CDR3 sequence is CASSISQGPEAFF. Here the CDR3 DNA reads TGTGCCAGTAGTATTTCACAGGGGCCTGAAGCTTTCTTT.

The chain carries TRBV6-5 and TRBJ2-5; D not certain. Trimming stripped 5 bases from V and 0 bases from J, with 4 bases between. The germline CDR1 and CDR2 sequences are MNHEY and SVGAGI. The CDR3 runs to 12 residues. The chain's CDR3 is CASSHNQETQYF. For the CDR3, the DNA is TGTGCCAGCAGTCACAACCAAGAGACCCAGTACTTC.

Concerning this clone: One end of the junction fails to match germline, which may point to a read error. The DNA of the CDR3 is TGTGCCAGCAGTTTGGAACCAGTGAACACTGAAGCTTTCTTT. It translates to CASSLEPVNTEAFF. The rearrangement joins TRBV5-8 to TRBJ1-1; D remains ambiguous. Per the germline V gene, CDR1 is SGHTS and CDR2 is YDEGEE. The CDR3 consists of 14 residues.

The chain uses TRBV11-3 and TRBJ2-5, with 8 bases fitting TRBD1. In germline, CDR1 is SGHNT, CDR2 YENEEA. The trim removed 5 bases at V and 4 bases at J, leaving 3 bases unmatched. The CDR3 extends over 13 amino acids. CDR3 DNA: TGTGCCAGCAGCCCCGACAGGGGAGAGACCCAGTACTTC. It specifies CASSPDRGETQYF.

The chain couples TRBV19 to TRBJ2-3; D is possibly TRBD1 (6 bases). The germline V gene has CDR1 LNHDA and CDR2 SQIVND (reference sequence). The CDR3 is 13 amino acids. V lost 7 bases and J lost 5, with 13 bases in between. The CDR3 DNA reads TGTGCCAGTAAGGGGGTAGCTGGAGATACGCAGTATTTT. It encodes CASKGVAGDTQYF.

By share, this clone counts as medium-sized. The genes are TRBV6-5 and TRBJ1-2; tentative D call: TRBD1 (5 bases). Germline V gene sequence: CDR1 MNHEY, CDR2 SVGAGI. The CDR3 covers 12 residues. V was clipped by 4 bases and J by 5 bases, with 8 bases between them. In DNA form, the CDR3 reads TGTGCCAGCAGTTTCGACAGTTATGGCTACACCTTC. It codes for CASSFDSYGYTF.

This sequence joins TRBV7-2 and TRBJ2-2; 9 positions match TRBD1. Germline values: CDR1 SGHTA, CDR2 FQGNSA. The CDR3 has 15 residues. The ends lost 5 bases at V and 6 bases at J; junction bases unmatched: 7. In DNA, the CDR3 is TGTGCCAGCAGCCAATCCGACAGGGGGGCCGGGGAGCTGTTTTTT. Its protein product is CASSQSDRGAGELFF.

This clone has only a few counts. The J gene is TRBJ1-5, the V gene TRBV6-1, with a tentative D call TRBD1 (5 bases). The ends were cut back, 5 bases at V and 2 bases at J, with 13 bases in the middle. CDR3 length: 15 amino acids. Germline CDR1 and CDR2: MNHNS and SASEGT. The DNA of the CDR3 is TGTGCCAGCAGTCTCGGGCCGGGGGGCAATCAGCCCCAGCATTTT. Protein sequence: CASSLGPGGNQPQHF.

The V and J genes are TRBV19 and TRBJ2-1, with D tentatively TRBD2 (5 bases). Germline V gene sequence: CDR1 LNHDA, CDR2 SQIVND (reference sequence). The V end was cut by 6 bases, the J end by 4 bases, with 16 bases between. CDR3 length: 15 residues. This CDR3 is CASRIGLAEYNEQFF. CDR3 nucleotide sequence: TGTGCCAGTAGAATCGGACTGGCGGAGTACAATGAGCAGTTCTTC. Looking up the rest from reference TRBV19 and TRBJ2-1 gives the full variable domain: DGGITQSPKYLFRKEGQNVTLSCEQNLNHDAMYWYRQDPGQGLRLIYYSQIVNDFQKGDIAEGYSVSREKKESFPLTVTSAQKNPTAFYLCASRIGLAEYNEQFFGPGTRLTVL.

The V call is TRBV4-1, the J call TRBJ2-3; 10 bases line up with TRBD2. Trimming cost V 0 bases and J 1 base; bases outside gene matches: 4. The CDR3 extends over 17 amino acids. The germline V gene has CDR1 MGHRA and CDR2 YSYEKL. As DNA, the CDR3 is TGCGCCAGCAGCCAAGAGAGTCTAGCGGGAGGCACAGATACGCAGTATTTT. It yields the protein CASSQESLAGGTDTQYF.